Listed below are T cell receptor beta chains from one sample, sequenced in a study of T cell responses to AZD1222 COVID-19 vaccine. Repertoires were generated with immunoSEQ multiplex PCR, while TCRdb's copy carries only in-frame clones and drops some. The table has more than 110,000 clones, 70% to 90% seen once. Sample: peripheral blood, taken on day 0 of AZD1222 vaccination. These receptors were collected from an adult in good health. CDR3s include the opening cysteine and the closing phenylalanine or tryptophan. D genes are given only for firm matches. Clone size is not always given. Where it is, it says once, few, many or a class for expanded clones.

abundance: NA
v_gene: TRBV7-8
d_gene: NA
j_gene: TRBJ2-1
len: 15
CDR3nt: TGTGCCAGCAGCCCAGTCGCCCAAAACTACAATGAGCAGTTCTTC
CDR3aa: CASSPVAQNYNEQFF

abundance: NA
v_gene: TRBV19
d_gene: NA
j_gene: TRBJ1-5
len: 16
CDR3nt: TGTGCCAGTAGTATAGACGGGGGCGCGAAGAATCAGCCCCAGCATTTT
CDR3aa: CASSIDGGAKNQPQHF

abundance: NA
v_gene: TRBV20-1
d_gene: NA
j_gene: TRBJ2-5
len: 10
CDR3nt: TGCAGTGCTGGACTTCTCGCCCAGTACTTC
CDR3aa: CSAGLLAQYF

abundance: NA
v_gene: TRBV12-3/TRBV12-4
d_gene: NA
j_gene: TRBJ2-3
len: 13
CDR3nt: TGTGCCAGCAGCCCCGTAAGCACAGATACGCAGTATTTT
CDR3aa: CASSPVSTDTQYF

abundance: NA
v_gene: TRBV11-3
d_gene: TRBD2
j_gene: TRBJ2-1
len: 17
CDR3nt: TGTGCCAGCAGACGGACTAGCGGGAGGCACTCCTACAATGAGCAGTTCTTC
CDR3aa: CASRRTSGRHSYNEQFF

abundance: NA
v_gene: TRBV30
d_gene: NA
j_gene: TRBJ1-5
len: 12
CDR3nt: TGTGCCTGGGGGACGGTCAATGGGCCCCAGCATTTT
CDR3aa: CAWGTVNGPQHF

abundance: NA
v_gene: TRBV18
d_gene: NA
j_gene: TRBJ1-4
len: 13
CDR3nt: TGTGCCAGCTCACCACAGGGTGATGAAAAACTGTTTTTT
CDR3aa: CASSPQGDEKLFF

abundance: NA
v_gene: TRBV12-5
d_gene: NA
j_gene: TRBJ2-7
len: 15
CDR3nt: TGTGCTAGTGGTTTCGGACCCCAGCTAACCTACGAGCAGTACTTC
CDR3aa: CASGFGPQLTYEQYF

abundance: few
v_gene: TRBV3-1/TRBV3-2
d_gene: TRBD2
j_gene: TRBJ2-3
len: 16
CDR3nt: TGTGCCAGCAGCCAAGATTGGGCGGGGGGAGAAGATACGCAGTATTTT
CDR3aa: CASSQDWAGGEDTQYF

abundance: NA
v_gene: TRBV7-9
d_gene: NA
j_gene: TRBJ1-2
len: 11
CDR3nt: TGTGCCAGCAGTCCCGACTATGGCTACACCTTC
CDR3aa: CASSPDYGYTF

abundance: few
v_gene: TRBV5-1
d_gene: NA
j_gene: TRBJ2-3
len: 15
CDR3nt: TGCGCCAGCAGCTTGGACGGGGAGCAAGCAGATACGCAGTATTTT
CDR3aa: CASSLDGEQADTQYF

abundance: NA
v_gene: TRBV30
d_gene: NA
j_gene: TRBJ2-1
len: 11
CDR3nt: TGTGCCTGGAGTTGGCGGAGTGAGCAGTTCTTC
CDR3aa: CAWSWRSEQFF

abundance: NA
v_gene: TRBV4-2
d_gene: NA
j_gene: TRBJ1-4
len: 14
CDR3nt: TGTGCCAGCAGCCGCCGGGACGGAAATGAAAAACTGTTTTTT
CDR3aa: CASSRRDGNEKLFF

abundance: once
v_gene: TRBV7-9
d_gene: TRBD1
j_gene: TRBJ1-6
len: 15
CDR3nt: TGTGCCAGCAGCTCCGGGACAGGGGAGAGAAGGCCCCTCCACTTT
CDR3aa: CASSSGTGERRPLHF

abundance: once
v_gene: TRBV28
d_gene: NA
j_gene: TRBJ2-1
len: 16
CDR3nt: TGTGCCAGCAGTTCTGCAGGCGATCAGCCTTACAATGAGCAGTTCTTC
CDR3aa: CASSSAGDQPYNEQFF

abundance: NA
v_gene: TRBV27
d_gene: TRBD2
j_gene: TRBJ2-1
len: 16
CDR3nt: TGTGCCAGCAGTTGGGGGATAGCGGGAGGGTACAATGAGCAGTTCTTC
CDR3aa: CASSWGIAGGYNEQFF

abundance: NA
v_gene: TRBV7-8
d_gene: NA
j_gene: TRBJ1-3
len: 15
CDR3nt: TGTGCCAGCAGCTTAGGAACGGCCTCTGGAAACACCATATATTTT
CDR3aa: CASSLGTASGNTIYF

abundance: few
v_gene: TRBV4-1
d_gene: NA
j_gene: TRBJ2-7
len: 16
CDR3nt: TGCGCCAGCAGCCAAGGGGCGGCAGGGGGGACCTACGAGCAGTACTTC
CDR3aa: CASSQGAAGGTYEQYF

abundance: NA
v_gene: TRBV11-2
d_gene: NA
j_gene: TRBJ2-1
len: 13
CDR3nt: TGTGCCAGCAGCTCTCTTGGGGTCGTGAGGCCGTTCTTC
CDR3aa: CASSSLGVVRPFF

abundance: NA
v_gene: TRBV18
d_gene: NA
j_gene: TRBJ2-1
len: 14
CDR3nt: TGTGCCAGCTCACCATTCAAACAGAACAATGAGCAGTTCTTC
CDR3aa: CASSPFKQNNEQFF

abundance: once
v_gene: TRBV11-2
d_gene: TRBD1
j_gene: TRBJ1-5
len: 17
CDR3nt: TGTGCCAGCAGCTTAGGTGCCGGGACAGGGGGCGGACAGCCCCAGCATTTT
CDR3aa: CASSLGAGTGGGQPQHF

abundance: NA
v_gene: TRBV5-8
d_gene: NA
j_gene: TRBJ1-2
len: 15
CDR3nt: TGTGCCAGCAGCTTGGTTGGGACAAAGAACTATGGCTACACCTTC
CDR3aa: CASSLVGTKNYGYTF

abundance: once
v_gene: TRBV2
d_gene: NA
j_gene: TRBJ2-3
len: 16
CDR3nt: TGTGCCAGCAATTCGCCAATGGACAGTATCACAGATACGCAGTATTTT
CDR3aa: CASNSPMDSITDTQYF

abundance: NA
v_gene: TRBV18
d_gene: TRBD1
j_gene: TRBJ1-2
len: 13
CDR3nt: TGTGCCAGCTCCCCGATGGACAGGAATGGCTACACCTTC
CDR3aa: CASSPMDRNGYTF

abundance: NA
v_gene: TRBV28
d_gene: NA
j_gene: TRBJ2-7
len: 14
CDR3nt: TGTGCCAGCTCCCGTTTCCCGGCCACCTACGAGCAGTACTTC
CDR3aa: CASSRFPATYEQYF

abundance: NA
v_gene: TRBV6-5
d_gene: TRBD1
j_gene: TRBJ1-2
len: 15
CDR3nt: TGTGCCAGCACCAAGGGGACAGGGGAACATTATGGCTACACCTTC
CDR3aa: CASTKGTGEHYGYTF

abundance: NA
v_gene: TRBV5-4
d_gene: TRBD2
j_gene: TRBJ2-7
len: 15
CDR3nt: TGTGCCAGCAGCTCCGGGACTAGCGGCTCCTACGAGCAGTACTTC
CDR3aa: CASSSGTSGSYEQYF

abundance: NA
v_gene: TRBV5-1
d_gene: NA
j_gene: TRBJ2-1
len: 14
CDR3nt: TGCGCCAGCAGAATGTCCCTAGCCTACTCTGAGCAGTTCTTC
CDR3aa: CASRMSLAYSEQFF

abundance: NA
v_gene: TRBV27
d_gene: NA
j_gene: TRBJ1-2
len: 15
CDR3nt: TGTGCCAGCAAATTATCGCAATGGGCGGACTATGGCTACACCTTC
CDR3aa: CASKLSQWADYGYTF

abundance: NA
v_gene: TRBV15
d_gene: NA
j_gene: TRBJ2-7
len: 14
CDR3nt: TGTGCCACCAGCTCCCTGGTTGGGGTCGTCGAGCAGTACTTC
CDR3aa: CATSSLVGVVEQYF

abundance: NA
v_gene: TRBV3-1/TRBV3-2
d_gene: TRBD1
j_gene: TRBJ2-5
len: 14
CDR3nt: TGTGCCAGCAGCCGTCAGGGACAGACAGAGACCCAGTACTTC
CDR3aa: CASSRQGQTETQYF

abundance: NA
v_gene: TRBV16
d_gene: NA
j_gene: TRBJ1-4
len: 15
CDR3nt: TGTGCCAGCAGCCGCTTTGGTCAAGCTAATGAAAAACTGTTTTTT
CDR3aa: CASSRFGQANEKLFF

abundance: once
v_gene: TRBV2
d_gene: NA
j_gene: TRBJ1-5
len: 13
CDR3nt: TGTGCCAGCAGTGGGCCTAGCAATCAGCCCCAGCATTTT
CDR3aa: CASSGPSNQPQHF

abundance: few
v_gene: TRBV6-5
d_gene: NA
j_gene: TRBJ2-2
len: 14
CDR3nt: TGTGCCAGCAGTTACTCGGTGGGCACCGGGGAGCTGTTTTTT
CDR3aa: CASSYSVGTGELFF

abundance: NA
v_gene: TRBV19
d_gene: TRBD1
j_gene: TRBJ2-7
len: 15
CDR3nt: TGTGCCAGTAGCAACAGCCACAGGGGGTTATACGAGCAGTACTTC
CDR3aa: CASSNSHRGLYEQYF

abundance: NA
v_gene: TRBV5-1
d_gene: TRBD1
j_gene: TRBJ1-2
len: 15
CDR3nt: TGCGCCAGCAGCTTGGCGACGGGACAGAACTATGGCTACACCTTC
CDR3aa: CASSLATGQNYGYTF

abundance: few
v_gene: TRBV12-3/TRBV12-4
d_gene: TRBD1
j_gene: TRBJ1-6
len: 13
CDR3nt: TGTGCCAGCAGTAGTACAGGGGATTCACCCCTCCACTTT
CDR3aa: CASSSTGDSPLHF

abundance: NA
v_gene: TRBV30
d_gene: NA
j_gene: TRBJ2-2
len: 14
CDR3nt: TGTGCCTGGAGCCCGGGGACTAACACCGGGGAGCTGTTTTTT
CDR3aa: CAWSPGTNTGELFF

abundance: NA
v_gene: TRBV6-5
d_gene: TRBD2
j_gene: TRBJ2-5
len: 14
CDR3nt: TGTGCCAGCAGCCGCGGACTAGTAGGAGAGACCCAGTACTTC
CDR3aa: CASSRGLVGETQYF

abundance: once
v_gene: TRBV21-1
d_gene: NA
j_gene: TRBJ1-1
len: 17
CDR3nt: TGTGCCAGCAGCCCACCCGGGACAGGGGGCACGAACACTGAAGCTTTCTTT
CDR3aa: CASSPPGTGGTNTEAFF

abundance: NA
v_gene: TRBV10-3
d_gene: NA
j_gene: TRBJ2-3
len: 14
CDR3nt: TGTGCCATCAGTGATGTGGGAAGCACAGATACGCAGTATTTT
CDR3aa: CAISDVGSTDTQYF

abundance: NA
v_gene: TRBV5-1
d_gene: TRBD2
j_gene: TRBJ2-7
len: 15
CDR3nt: TGCGCCAGCAGCCCCTCACTAGCGATTTCGCTCGAGCAGTACTTC
CDR3aa: CASSPSLAISLEQYF

abundance: NA
v_gene: TRBV2
d_gene: NA
j_gene: TRBJ2-7
len: 16
CDR3nt: TGTGCCAGCAGACCCGGGACACGCCGGAGGGACTACGAGCAGTACTTC
CDR3aa: CASRPGTRRRDYEQYF

abundance: few
v_gene: TRBV11-2
d_gene: TRBD1
j_gene: TRBJ1-4
len: 15
CDR3nt: TGTGCCAGCAGCTTATTGACAGGGGGCGGTGAAAAACTGTTTTTT
CDR3aa: CASSLLTGGGEKLFF

abundance: NA
v_gene: TRBV5-1
d_gene: TRBD2
j_gene: TRBJ2-2
len: 17
CDR3nt: TGCGCCAGCAGCCCGGGTCCAGAAGCGGGGGGGACCGGGGAGCTGTTTTTT
CDR3aa: CASSPGPEAGGTGELFF

abundance: once
v_gene: TRBV18
d_gene: TRBD1
j_gene: TRBJ1-1
len: 16
CDR3nt: TGTGCCAGCTCACCACCCCGGGACAGGGTGAACACTGAAGCTTTCTTT
CDR3aa: CASSPPRDRVNTEAFF

abundance: NA
v_gene: TRBV3-1/TRBV3-2
d_gene: NA
j_gene: TRBJ1-6
len: 15
CDR3nt: TGTGCCAGCAGCCTGGGGGAAGGGTTAGTTTCACCCCTCCACTTT
CDR3aa: CASSLGEGLVSPLHF

abundance: NA
v_gene: TRBV19
d_gene: NA
j_gene: TRBJ1-2
len: 13
CDR3nt: TGTGCCAGCCACGGACAGTCTAACTATGGCTACACCTTC
CDR3aa: CASHGQSNYGYTF

abundance: few
v_gene: TRBV29-1
d_gene: NA
j_gene: TRBJ2-3
len: 14
CDR3nt: TGCAGCGCTGAGGGCGGGCGGGGTGTAGATACGCAGTATTTT
CDR3aa: CSAEGGRGVDTQYF

abundance: NA
v_gene: TRBV2
d_gene: TRBD2
j_gene: TRBJ2-7
len: 13
CDR3nt: TGTGCCAGGGCTACTAGCGGGGGCTACGAGCAGTACTTC
CDR3aa: CARATSGGYEQYF

abundance: NA
v_gene: TRBV7-9
d_gene: NA
j_gene: TRBJ2-7
len: 15
CDR3nt: TGTGCCAGCAGCGGCAGGACGGCTCTCTCCTACGAGCAGTACTTC
CDR3aa: CASSGRTALSYEQYF

abundance: few
v_gene: TRBV7-9
d_gene: NA
j_gene: TRBJ1-1
len: 13
CDR3nt: TGTGCCAGCAGCTCGGGGGCCACCACTGAAGCTTTCTTT
CDR3aa: CASSSGATTEAFF

abundance: NA
v_gene: TRBV12-3/TRBV12-4
d_gene: NA
j_gene: TRBJ1-5
len: 13
CDR3nt: TGTGCCAGCAGTTTAACGAGCAATCAGCCCCAGCATTTT
CDR3aa: CASSLTSNQPQHF

abundance: NA
v_gene: TRBV18
d_gene: NA
j_gene: TRBJ1-5
len: 16
CDR3nt: TGTGCCAGCTCACCTCTTGTGGTGGATAGCAATCAGCCCCAGCATTTT
CDR3aa: CASSPLVVDSNQPQHF

abundance: once
v_gene: TRBV21-1
d_gene: NA
j_gene: TRBJ1-5
len: 16
CDR3nt: TGTGCCAGCAGCAAAGCGCAGGGTAGCTCAAATCAGCCCCAGCATTTT
CDR3aa: CASSKAQGSSNQPQHF

abundance: NA
v_gene: TRBV12-5
d_gene: NA
j_gene: TRBJ1-5
len: 15
CDR3nt: TGTGCTAGTGGTCCAGACAGCACTTATGATCAGCCCCAGCATTTT
CDR3aa: CASGPDSTYDQPQHF

abundance: NA
v_gene: TRBV2
d_gene: NA
j_gene: TRBJ1-5
len: 14
CDR3nt: TGTGCCAGCTCAGGCTTGGGTCGGGGCCAGCCCCAGCATTTT
CDR3aa: CASSGLGRGQPQHF

abundance: NA
v_gene: TRBV5-1
d_gene: TRBD1
j_gene: TRBJ2-3
len: 16
CDR3nt: TGCGCCAGCCTCCCTGGACAGGGGGGGTCCACAGATACGCAGTATTTT
CDR3aa: CASLPGQGGSTDTQYF

abundance: NA
v_gene: TRBV7-9
d_gene: NA
j_gene: TRBJ2-5
len: 13
CDR3nt: TGTGCCACCAATGTTAATCCACAAGAGACCCAGTACTTC
CDR3aa: CATNVNPQETQYF